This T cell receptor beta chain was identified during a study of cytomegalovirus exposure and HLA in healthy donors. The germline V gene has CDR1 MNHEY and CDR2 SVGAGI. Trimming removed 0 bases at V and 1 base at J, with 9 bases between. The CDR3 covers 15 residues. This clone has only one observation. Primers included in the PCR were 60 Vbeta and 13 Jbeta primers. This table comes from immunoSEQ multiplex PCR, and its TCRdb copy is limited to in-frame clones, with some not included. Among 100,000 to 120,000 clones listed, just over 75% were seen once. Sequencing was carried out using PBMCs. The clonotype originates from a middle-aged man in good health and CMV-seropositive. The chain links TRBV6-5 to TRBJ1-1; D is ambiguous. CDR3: CASSYSGLKNTEAFF. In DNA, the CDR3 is TGTGCCAGCAGTTACTCAGGACTGAAGAACACTGAAGCTTTCTTT.